A single T cell receptor beta chain is shown here with its context. The sample belongs to a study of T cells in Graves' hyperthyroidism and ophthalmopathy. The TCR beta CDR3 regions underwent amplification using RNA transcripts as the source. First-round RT-PCR with HTBI primers amplified the TCR CDR3 region. TCRdb called the multiplex PCR reads again in MiXCR, with one record for every CDR3 protein. This table holds about 130,000 distinct CDR3 sequences, approximately 20% found once. Unmatched junction bases numbered 10, after V lost 6 bases and J lost 4 bases. Germline CDR1 reads ENHRY; CDR2 reads SYGVKD. The length of the CDR3 is 16 residues.

The chain employs TRBV10-3 and TRBJ2-3; 10 bases match TRBD2. The TCR comes from a woman in her forties or fifties with Graves' hyperthyroidism that later progressed to Graves' ophthalmopathy. The specimen sequenced was blood. The CDR3: CAISLLAGEVPDTQYF. In DNA, the CDR3 is TGTGCCATCAGCCTCCTAGCGGGAGAGGTCCCAGATACGCAGTATTTT.